The T cell receptor beta chain under discussion was sequenced for a study of shared clonotypes between healthy human individuals (TCRdb year 2020). General notes on the study: The cohort comprised a couple of women and a few men aged 18 to 49 years. For each donor, three plates each were used for CD4 naive and CD4 memory, two plates were used for CD8 naive, and one plate was used for CD8 memory. Blood TCR repertoires of five healthy adults were deeply sequenced to estimate repertoire size and the extent of clonotype sharing between individuals. Different laboratories and diverse techniques were used to prepare libraries and sequence TCR repertoires, to increase sequencing depth and limit assay-specific biases. Between about 0.85 and 10 billion PBMCs per donor were obtained by leukapheresis.

Donors were healthy HIV-negative adults with no recently reported acute infections or vaccinations. All donors were Caucasian adults living in Nashville, Tennessee, USA. Magnetic negative selection was used to enrich CD4+ T cells, after which naive cells were positively selected on CD45RA and the negative fraction became the memory subset. Blood was collected by leukapheresis, and PBMCs were isolated by Ficoll-Histopaque density gradient centrifugation and then cryopreserved in liquid nitrogen vapor phase. Purity and quantity of every magnetically sorted T cell population were checked by analytical flow cytometry. From each sorted fraction, genomic DNA was isolated and quantified by UV absorbance on a Nanodrop 2000c. Using the deep immunoSEQ assay, multiplex PCR amplified TCR CDR3 regions from genomic DNA. Extracted genomic DNA from each cell subset was spread evenly across all wells of several immunoSEQ 96-well plates, with each plate serving as a replicate. For sorted subsets, about 210 ng of genomic DNA, equivalent to about 30,000 T cell genomes, went into each replicate PCR. Purified libraries were quantified with a Qubit 3.0 fluorometer, sized on a Bioanalyzer 2100, and re-quantified with the KAPA Library Quantification kit. Every immunoSEQ 96-well plate was sequenced on a dedicated single-read 150-cycle Illumina NextSeq 550 flow cell. Per the source publication's procedure: The immunoSEQ output contained only junctional sequences without quality scores, so filtering could not match that applied to full-length reads. To assign V/J genes and CDR3, sequences were annotated against IMGT germline references using PyIR, a Python wrapper for IgBLAST v1.9. Any read was removed if the V/J assignment was weak (E-value above 1e-6), the CDR3 was missing, or the read contained stop codons, out-of-frame junctions, or ambiguous translated residues. V3J clonotypes were defined as sequences sharing an identical inferred V gene, J gene, and CDR3 amino acid sequence. Percentage overlap between repertoires was computed as shared unique clonotypes divided by the size of the smaller repertoire. Richness of each repertoire was evaluated using RTK rarefaction, the Chao1 estimator, and Recon v2.1 estimates of unobserved clonotypes. Generation probabilities for all TCRbeta clonotypes obtained by the gDNA method from four donors were computed using OLGA. The source is immuneACCESS, and TCRdb retained only in-frame sequences with V and J called. Part of the clones is not carried over; for the studies checked, unresolved V genes explain less than half of this, and the remainder is unexplained. The DNA was the basis for D and trimming; V, J and clone size are from that table. The sample contains under 1,100,000 clones, 70% to 80% of them found a single time. The ten largest make up 0.6% to 0.75% of the sample.

In this sample, this clone turned up many times. The specificity of this receptor is unknown. Base-call qualities are not available, and no considerably larger clone is one nucleotide away. Additional DNA sequences in this sample encode the identical CDR3. Points the paper makes about the study in general: When a handful of donors were compared, the shared fraction of clonotypes was approximately 5% for naive CD4, about 4% for naive CD8, more than 2% for memory CD4, and 0.35% to 0.4% for memory CD8. Sampling was limited to blood, and TCR repertoires in tissue likely differ from TCR repertoires in blood. Naive subsets generally had larger estimated clonotype richness than memory subsets. The genetic and exposure-history diversity represented was limited by the small number of donors. Rarefaction of sorted-subset datasets indicated incomplete sequencing despite the large sequencing depth. Pairwise subsampling indicated that sequencing depth was expected to affect the degree of clonotype sharing among donors. Clonotypes shared by all four sorted-subset donors showed higher generation probabilities than non-shared clonotypes.

According to the germline V gene, CDR1 reads SQVTM and CDR2 reads ANQGSEA. V was cut back by 0 bases and J by 6 bases, leaving a gap of 13 bases between them. From the cysteine through the phenylalanine, the CDR3 covers 14 amino acids. Solely the CDR3 DNA is kept, with 42 bases framed from the first base. This clonotype originated in a man younger than 30 in good health. Some clones in this sample may be carry-over from other donors' samples. Material for sequencing was memory CD4+ T cells from PBMCs. Reading the label with the study, this specimen's cell subset or site is: CD45RA-negative fraction. Rearrangement joined TRBV29-1 to TRBJ2-3; no confident D gene assignment can be made. The CDR3 region reads CSVEDLDPGDTQYF. The nucleotides read TGCAGCGTTGAAGATTTGGACCCTGGGGATACGCAGTATTTT.